Listed below are T cell receptor beta chains from one sample, sequenced in a study of blood T cell repertoires in COVID-19. Sequencing used immunoSEQ multiplex PCR; TCRdb keeps in-frame clones, though not all of them. The table records about 480,000 clones, approximately 88% of them present only once. The sequenced sample was PBMCs or T cells enriched from blood (not recorded which). The origin of the receptors is a woman aged 40-49 years who had recovered from COVID-19. Each CDR3 is given with its conserved first and last residue. The D gene is left open where the match is weak. Only part of the rows carry a size: once, few, many, or a class if the clone is expanded.

clone size,V gene,D gene,J gene,CDR3 DNA,CDR3 protein
-,TRBV21-1,-,TRBJ2-7,TGTGCCAGCAGCAAAGGGCGGGAGGGCCCTCCCTACGAGCAGTACTTC,CASSKGREGPPYEQYF
-,TRBV21-1,-,TRBJ2-5,TGTGCCAGCAGCACGGGACTAGCGGGACGGGAGACCCAGTACTTC,CASSTGLAGRETQYF
-,TRBV3-1/TRBV3-2,TRBD1,TRBJ1-4,TGTGCCAGCAGCCAGACAGGGGGCTTGAGTGAAAAACTGTTTTTT,CASSQTGGLSEKLFF
-,TRBV30,-,TRBJ1-2,TGTGCCTGGAGTGTAAAGAGTTCGGGCTATGGCTACACCTTC,CAWSVKSSGYGYTF
-,TRBV18,-,TRBJ1-1,TGTGCCAGCTCACCAACGTTGACCGGGGGCGGGGGGCGCAGGATGAACACTGAAGCTTTCTTT,CASSPTLTGGGGRRMNTEAFF
-,TRBV20-1,-,TRBJ2-7,TGCAGCGCTATACAAGAGGACGAGCAGTACTTC,CSAIQEDEQYF
-,TRBV5-4,TRBD1,TRBJ1-6,TGTGCCAGCAGCGAACGACAGGGAGTTTGGTCACCCCTCCACTTT,CASSERQGVWSPLHF
-,TRBV7-9,-,TRBJ2-2,TGTGCCAGCAGCCCGAGCTTAACCGGGGAGCTGTTTTTT,CASSPSLTGELFF
-,TRBV15,-,TRBJ2-6,TGTGCCACCAGCAGACAGGGGGGCTCTGGGGCCAACGTCCTGACTTTC,CATSRQGGSGANVLTF
-,TRBV27,-,TRBJ2-6,TGTGCCAGCAGTTGGCTCTCTGGGGCCAACGTCCTGACTTTC,CASSWLSGANVLTF
-,TRBV28,-,TRBJ1-5,TGTGCCAGCAGTTTATACGGGGGGTATAGCAATCAGCCCCAGCATTTT,CASSLYGGYSNQPQHF
-,TRBV6-5,TRBD2,TRBJ2-7,TGTGCCAGCAAACCGGGACTAGCACATTACGAGCAGTACTTC,CASKPGLAHYEQYF
-,TRBV18,TRBD2,TRBJ2-2,TGTGCCAGCTCACCAAGACTAGCGGGCGACACCGGGGAGCTGTTTTTT,CASSPRLAGDTGELFF
-,TRBV5-5,-,TRBJ1-1,TGTGCCAGCACCCACAGGTTGAAGGGGCCGGCTTTTGCGAACACTGAAGCTTTCTTT,CASTHRLKGPAFANTEAFF
-,TRBV6-5,TRBD1,TRBJ2-7,TGTGCCAGCAGTTACTCTCCCAGGGGGCTCGAGCAGTACTTC,CASSYSPRGLEQYF
-,TRBV14,-,TRBJ1-1,TGTGCCAGCAGCTTTTTCGGGGTGAACACTGAAGCTTTCTTT,CASSFFGVNTEAFF
-,TRBV19,TRBD2,TRBJ2-3,TGTGCCAGTAGTACCCGGGAGGCGGCGGATACGCAGTATTTT,CASSTREAADTQYF
-,TRBV4-3,TRBD2,TRBJ2-1,TGCGCCAGCAGCCTCTTCAGCGGGGACAATGAGCAGTTCTTC,CASSLFSGDNEQFF
-,TRBV7-2,TRBD1,TRBJ2-1,TGTGCCAGCAGCTTAGCGGGACAGGCCTACAATGAGCAGTTCTTC,CASSLAGQAYNEQFF
-,TRBV18,-,TRBJ1-2,TGTGCCAGCTCACCAAGTGTCGGGGAGGGCTACACCTTC,CASSPSVGEGYTF
-,TRBV27,TRBD1,TRBJ2-7,TGTGCCAGCAGTCCCGGGACAGGGGACTACGAGCAGTACTTC,CASSPGTGDYEQYF
-,TRBV27,TRBD1,TRBJ2-2,TGTGCCAGCACTTACAGGGGGCACGGGGAGCTGTTTTTT,CASTYRGHGELFF
-,TRBV6-2/TRBV6-3,-,TRBJ1-2,TGTGCCAGCAGTCCCCGGCAGGGAAGTGGCTACACCTTC,CASSPRQGSGYTF
-,TRBV29-1,TRBD1,TRBJ1-2,TGCAGCGTTGAAGACTGGGACAGGGGTGACTATGGCTACACCTTC,CSVEDWDRGDYGYTF
once,TRBV10-3,-,TRBJ1-1,TGTGCCATCAGTGGTGGAGTTACTGAAGCTTTCTTT,CAISGGVTEAFF
-,TRBV5-1,TRBD2,TRBJ2-3,TGCGCCAGCAAGGTTAGCGGGCTCACAGATACGCAGTATTTT,CASKVSGLTDTQYF
-,TRBV18,-,TRBJ1-4,TGTGCCAGCTCACCTCGGGGTTTTGAAAAACTGTTTTTT,CASSPRGFEKLFF
-,TRBV28,TRBD1,TRBJ2-7,TGTGCCAGCAGTCCCGCCGGGACAGCTTCCTACGAGCAGTACTTC,CASSPAGTASYEQYF
-,TRBV6-5,TRBD2,TRBJ2-3,TGTGCCAGCAGTCATAGCGGGAACGACAGAGATACGCAGTATTTT,CASSHSGNDRDTQYF
-,TRBV24-1,TRBD2,TRBJ2-1,TGTGCCACCAGTGATGGGACTAGCGGGAGGGTCTCCTACAATGAGCAGTTCTTC,CATSDGTSGRVSYNEQFF
-,TRBV11-3,-,TRBJ1-1,TGTGCCAGCAGCTTAGGTTGGGAAGGGGGAGACACTGAAGCTTTCTTT,CASSLGWEGGDTEAFF
-,TRBV9,TRBD1,TRBJ1-2,TGTGCCAGCAGCGTAGATGGACAGGGAGGGTATGGCTACACCTTC,CASSVDGQGGYGYTF
-,TRBV4-2,-,TRBJ2-3,TGTGCCAGCAGCCCCCTCCGGGGGACGGGCGGCACAGATACGCAGTATTTT,CASSPLRGTGGTDTQYF
-,TRBV11-2,TRBD2,TRBJ2-4,TGTGCCAGCAGCCTCCGTCGAATCGGGAGGGAGTTTAACATTCAGTACTTC,CASSLRRIGREFNIQYF
-,TRBV4-3,-,TRBJ1-1,TGCGCCAGCAGCCAAGTCTCCGGGGTCACTGAAGCTTTCTTT,CASSQVSGVTEAFF
-,TRBV12-3/TRBV12-4,-,TRBJ1-2,TGTGCCGCGGAGAGTTCCTGGGGCTACACCTTC,CAAESSWGYTF
-,TRBV27,-,TRBJ2-1,TGTGCCAGCAGTTTATTCCGGGGCAATGAGCAGTTCTTC,CASSLFRGNEQFF
-,TRBV5-1,-,TRBJ2-2,TGCGCCAGCAAAGCGGAATCGACCGGGGAGCTGTTTTTT,CASKAESTGELFF
-,TRBV7-2,TRBD2,TRBJ2-7,TGTGCCAGCAGCCTCAACCGGGGGGGCTACGAGCAGTACTTC,CASSLNRGGYEQYF
-,TRBV3-1/TRBV3-2,TRBD1,TRBJ2-5,TGTGCCAGCACGCCCTGGGACAGGGGGACAGAGACCCAGTACTTC,CASTPWDRGTETQYF
-,TRBV9,TRBD2,TRBJ2-3,TGTGCCAGCAGCGTAGAACTAGCGGGAGGCGGGGATACGCAGTATTTT,CASSVELAGGGDTQYF
-,TRBV10-1,TRBD1,TRBJ1-1,TGCGCCAGCAGTGAGACAGGGGTCACTGAAGCTTTCTTT,CASSETGVTEAFF
-,TRBV11-2,-,TRBJ2-3,TGTGCCAGCAGCTTAGGTCGAGGGGGTGATACGCAGTATTTT,CASSLGRGGDTQYF
-,TRBV11-2,-,TRBJ2-3,TGTGCCAGCAGCTTTCGGCAGGGCACAGATACGCAGTATTTT,CASSFRQGTDTQYF
-,TRBV12-5,-,TRBJ2-1,TGTGCTAGTGCCCCAGCCCCCGGGACAAACTACAATGAGCAGTTCTTC,CASAPAPGTNYNEQFF
-,TRBV29-1,TRBD1,TRBJ1-2,TGCAGCCTGGGGGCTAAGGGGGCTGGCTATGGCTACACCTTC,CSLGAKGAGYGYTF
-,TRBV9,-,TRBJ1-2,TGTGCCAGCAGCGTAGGGGAGCTTGGCTACACCTTC,CASSVGELGYTF
-,TRBV3-1/TRBV3-2,-,TRBJ2-5,TGTGCCAGCAGCCACAGGGATCCCTTAGCGGAGCTCCAGGTTTTACAAGAGACCCAGTACTTC,CASSHRDPLAELQVLQETQYF
-,TRBV7-2,-,TRBJ2-2,TGTGCCAGCAGCACTAGACAGGTTGGGGGGGAGCTGTTTTTT,CASSTRQVGGELFF
-,TRBV19,-,TRBJ2-5,TGTGCCAGTAGTATTGCGCTCTTCCAAGAGACCCAGTACTTC,CASSIALFQETQYF
-,TRBV6-2/TRBV6-3,TRBD1,TRBJ1-2,TGTGCCAGCAGTTACGGCGTTTTGGGGACAGGGCCGATTTTTGGAGGCTACACCTTC,CASSYGVLGTGPIFGGYTF
-,TRBV7-9,TRBD1,TRBJ1-2,TGTGCCAGCAGCTTAGTCCTACAGGGGACCTATGGCTACACCTTC,CASSLVLQGTYGYTF
-,TRBV28,-,TRBJ2-1,TGTGCCAGCAGGGACAGACATGAATCGTACAATGAGCAGTTCTTC,CASRDRHESYNEQFF
-,TRBV24-1,-,TRBJ2-2,TGTGCCACCAGTGATTTGAGAACTCTTAACACCGGGGAGCTGTTTTTT,CATSDLRTLNTGELFF
-,TRBV4-3,TRBD1,TRBJ2-7,TGCGCCAGCAGCCAGGCGACAGGGCGCTACGAGCAGTACTTC,CASSQATGRYEQYF
-,TRBV11-3,-,TRBJ1-6,TGTGCCAGCAGCTTGGGGGGGCCTAATAATTCACCCCTCCACTTT,CASSLGGPNNSPLHF
-,TRBV5-1,TRBD1,TRBJ1-4,TGCGCCAGCAGCTTGGGGGACAGGGGTGGCGAAAAACTGTTTTTT,CASSLGDRGGEKLFF
-,TRBV23-1,-,TRBJ1-6,TGCGCCAGCAGTCAGCCTACCAGGGCTAATAATTCACCCCTCCACTTT,CASSQPTRANNSPLHF
-,TRBV7-9,TRBD1,TRBJ2-7,TGTGCCAGCAGCCCGGGACAGGGGGTGAACGAGCAGTACTTC,CASSPGQGVNEQYF
-,TRBV7-9,-,TRBJ2-5,TGTGCCAGCAGCTCCTCCGGGGCGGGATCAGGCCAGTACTTC,CASSSSGAGSGQYF